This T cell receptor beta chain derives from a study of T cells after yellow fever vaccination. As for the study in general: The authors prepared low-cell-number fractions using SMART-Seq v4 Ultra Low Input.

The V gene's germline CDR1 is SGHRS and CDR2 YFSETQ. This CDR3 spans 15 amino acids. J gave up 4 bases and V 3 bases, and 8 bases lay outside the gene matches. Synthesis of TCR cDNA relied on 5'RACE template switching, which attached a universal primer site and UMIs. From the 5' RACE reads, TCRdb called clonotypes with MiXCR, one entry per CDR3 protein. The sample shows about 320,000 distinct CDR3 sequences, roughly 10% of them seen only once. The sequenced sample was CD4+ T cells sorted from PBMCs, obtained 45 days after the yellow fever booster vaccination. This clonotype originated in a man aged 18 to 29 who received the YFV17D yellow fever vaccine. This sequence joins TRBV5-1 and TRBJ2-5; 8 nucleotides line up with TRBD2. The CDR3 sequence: CASSSASGGRETQYF. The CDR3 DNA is TGCGCCAGCAGCTCCGCTTCGGGGGGGCGAGAGACCCAGTACTTC. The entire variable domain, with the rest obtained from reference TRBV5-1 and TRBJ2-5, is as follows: KAGVTQTPRYLIKTRGQQVTLSCSPISGHRSVSWYQQTPGQGLQFLFEYFSETQRNKGNFPGRFSGRQFSNSRSEMNVSTLELGDSALYLCASSSASGGRETQYFGPGTRLLVL.